This TCR beta chain was obtained from a study of cytomegalovirus exposure and HLA in healthy donors. This CDR3 has 15 amino acids. Germline V gives CDR1 SGHNT, CDR2 YYREEE (reference sequence). J was trimmed by 1 base and V by 2 bases; bases with no gene match: 4. Here immunoSEQ multiplex PCR was the method, and the copy in TCRdb shows in-frame clones only, minus some. The sample consists of roughly 310,000 clones, approximately 86% of them appearing once. The chain uses TRBV5-4 and TRBJ2-7, with 9 bases matching TRBD2. The origin of this receptor is a man younger than 40 in good health and CMV-seronegative. The source material was PBMCs. The CDR3 nucleotides are TGTGCCAGCAGCTTAGCGGGGGGAACATCCTACGAGCAGTACTTC. Amino acid sequence: CASSLAGGTSYEQYF. The variable domain in full, completed from reference TRBV5-4 and TRBJ2-7, reads ETGVTQSPTHLIKTRGQQVTLRCSSQSGHNTVSWYQQALGQGPQFIFQYYREEENGRGNFPPRFSGLQFPNYSSELNVNALELDDSALYLCASSLAGGTSYEQYFGPGTRLTVT.